The T cell receptor beta chain under discussion was sequenced for a study of patients and donors after allogeneic stem cell transplantation. From the RT-PCR reads, TCRdb called clonotypes with MiXCR, one entry per CDR3 protein. The repertoire holds fewer than 250,000 distinct CDR3 sequences, with less than 15% as singletons. In this sample, this clonotype turned up many times. This clonotype was sampled from a human donor who was either an allogeneic HSCT recipient or a stem cell or donor lymphocyte infusion donor (not recorded which). It is not recorded whose cells these are; they may come from a transplant donor. The sample consisted of blood, either unsorted or a sorted T cell fraction (not recorded which).

CDR3 DNA: TGTGCCATCAGTGTCAGGGAGGGTGAGGGCTATGGCTACACCTTC. Translation: CAISVREGEGYGYTF. The chain has TRBV10-3 and TRBJ1-2, with D perhaps TRBD1 (5 bases). CDR3 length equals 15 residues. Trimming stripped 4 bases from V and 4 bases from J, with 16 bases between. CDR1 is ENHRY, CDR2 SYGVKD, per germline.